These 7 T cell receptor beta chains were all obtained from the same sample, sequenced in a study of blood T cell repertoires in COVID-19. Assay: immunoSEQ multiplex PCR; the TCRdb copy retains only in-frame clones and omits some. The sample includes 200,000 to 250,000 clones, roughly 83% of them seen just once. The specimen was peripheral blood. These receptors all stem from an elderly man with acute or convalescent COVID-19.

This clone occurred a few times. V gene TRBV19 combines with J gene TRBJ1-4; 11 nucleotides agree with TRBD1. Trimming took 5 bases from V and 5 from J; bases not matched to a gene: 4. Per the germline V gene, CDR1 is LNHDA and CDR2 is SQIVND (reference sequence). The CDR3 runs 15 residues. As DNA, the CDR3 is TGTGCCAGTAGTCAAGGGACAGGGGGAAATGAAAAACTGTTTTTT. This gives the protein CASSQGTGGNEKLFF.

A few counts support this clone. The genes are TRBV7-9 and TRBJ1-5; 9 bases are shared with TRBD1. This CDR3 has 18 residues. Germline CDR1 SEHNR, CDR2 FQNEAQ (reference sequence). With V trimmed by 5 bases and J by 0 bases, 11 bases remained unmatched. CDR3 sequence reads: CASSPGTGRQYSNQPQHF. CDR3 bases: TGTGCCAGCAGCCCCGGGACAGGGAGGCAATATAGCAATCAGCCCCAGCATTTT.

The chain combines TRBV5-6 with TRBJ2-7, with TRBD1 matching over 8 bases. The CDR3 is 16 residues long. V was pared by 4 bases and J by 0 bases, with 9 bases of the junction left unmatched. In germline, CDR1 is SGHDT, CDR2 YYEEEE. CDR3 in amino acids: CASSLRTGSVSYEQYF. The CDR3 bases are TGTGCCAGCAGCCTTAGGACAGGGAGCGTCTCCTACGAGCAGTACTTC.

The chain carries TRBV10-2 and TRBJ2-1; TRBD2 aligns across 7 bases. This CDR3 region has 15 residues. The germline V gene has CDR1 WSHSY and CDR2 SAAADI. V lost 6 bases and J lost 5; bases outside the gene matches: 10. The CDR3 region is CASSRPGGRDNEQFF. The CDR3 coding sequence is TGCGCCAGCAGCCGTCCGGGCGGGAGAGACAATGAGCAGTTCTTC.

This clone was counted a single time. The genes are TRBV5-5 and TRBJ1-3; D possibly corresponds to TRBD1 (5 bases). The CDR3 spans 15 residues. The ends were cut back, 4 bases at V and 2 bases at J, with 13 bases in the middle. The germline gives CDR1 SGHKS, CDR2 YYEKEE (reference sequence). The CDR3 reads CASSTPGGAGNTIYF. The DNA for the CDR3 is TGTGCCAGCAGCACCCCTGGGGGGGCTGGAAACACCATATATTTT.

The chain carries TRBV5-6 and TRBJ1-6, with 7 bases lining up with TRBD1. V shed 9 bases, J shed 7 bases, and the junction held 19 bases outside the gene matches. From germline, CDR1 is SGHDT and CDR2 YYEEEE. The length of the CDR3 is 17 residues. The DNA for the CDR3 is TGTGCCATCCGTAGGGGGCTGGCGGCCTTCGGGAATTCACCCCTCCACTTT. It codes for CAIRRGLAAFGNSPLHF.

The gene calls are TRBV5-4 and TRBJ2-3; D perhaps matches TRBD1 (6 bases). The CDR3 runs to 14 residues. Trimming removed 4 bases from V and 2 bases from J, with 11 bases in between. Per the germline V gene, CDR1 is SGHNT and CDR2 is YYREEE (reference sequence). CDR3 sequence (DNA): TGTGCCAGCAGCCCGGACAGCTACACAGATACGCAGTATTTT. Encoded protein: CASSPDSYTDTQYF.